What follows is one TCR beta chain and its context. These data are taken from a study of control samples from healthy donors and cancer patients. V dropped 8 bases and J dropped 4 bases, with 15 bases sitting between them. The CDR3 runs 14 residues. Germline CDR1 is MNHEY and CDR2 is SVGAGI. The method was immunoSEQ multiplex PCR; TCRdb's version includes in-frame clones alone and lacks a portion of them. The sample contains 90,000 or so clones, about 88% of which appear only once. The chain combines TRBV6-5 with TRBJ1-3; weak D call: TRBD1 (6 bases). The sample comprised blood. This receptor was identified in a woman aged 50 to 65 in good health. The DNA for the CDR3 is TGTGCCAGCCTTGGGACAACGGGAGGAAACACCATATATTTT. Translation gives CASLGTTGGNTIYF.